The 15 T cell receptor beta chains below all came from one sample that was sequenced in a study of blood T cell repertoires in COVID-19. The data were produced by immunoSEQ multiplex PCR, yet TCRdb's version contains in-frame clones alone and is incomplete. The table lists 20,000 to 30,000 clones, 88% of them singletons, with approximately 20% in the top ten. Material: peripheral blood. Receptor source: a man between 70 and 80 years old in a cohort sampled during active COVID-19.

This chain joins TRBV24-1 and TRBJ2-5, with 8 positions matching TRBD1. Germline values: CDR1 KGHDR, CDR2 SFDVKD. Trimming removed 4 bases from V and 5 bases from J; junction bases left unmatched: 8. The CDR3 loop spans 15 amino acids. The CDR3 sequence is CATSDPGGGWETQYF. The CDR3 nucleotides are TGTGCCACCAGTGACCCAGGGGGCGGGTGGGAGACCCAGTACTTC.

This clone was recorded once. This sequence joins TRBV7-2 and TRBJ2-1; a weak D match, TRBD1 (5 bases). V was cut by 4 bases and J by 9 bases, with 25 bases left in between. Germline V gene data show CDR1 as SGHTA and CDR2 as FQGNSA. The CDR3 consists of 17 residues. The CDR3 sequence is CASSSRRLPASQGEQFF. As DNA, the CDR3 is TGTGCCAGCAGCTCGAGACGGCTTCCAGCCTCTCAGGGTGAGCAGTTCTTC. Combining the CDR3 with reference TRBV7-2 and TRBJ2-1 gives the whole variable domain GAGVSQSPSNKVTEKGKDVELRCDPISGHTALYWYRQSLGQGLEFLIYFQGNSAPDKSGLPSDRFSAERTGGSVSTLTIQRTQQEDSAVYLCASSSRRLPASQGEQFFGPGTRLTVL.

The J gene is TRBJ2-1, the V gene TRBV9, with TRBD1 as a possible D gene (5 bases). The CDR3 extends over 13 amino acids. V lost 4 bases and J 10 bases, leaving 15 bases between the germline ends. CDR1 is SGDLS and CDR2 is YYNGEE in the germline V gene. The CDR3 protein is CASSPTMGREQFF. The CDR3 DNA follows: TGTGCCAGCAGCCCGACGATGGGGCGGGAGCAGTTCTTC. The whole variable domain, remainder taken from reference TRBV9 and TRBJ2-1, is DSGVTQTPKHLITATGQRVTLRCSPRSGDLSVYWYQQSLDQGLQFLIQYYNGEERAKGNILERFSAQQFPDLHSELNLSSLELGDSALYFCASSPTMGREQFFGPGTRLTVL.

The chain uses TRBV4-3 and TRBJ1-4; D call uncertain. The ends were cut back, 0 bases at V and 2 bases at J, with 10 bases in the middle. Per germline, CDR1 LGHNA and CDR2 YSLEER. The CDR3 extends over 16 amino acids. DNA for the CDR3: TGCGCCAGCAGCCAAGATAACGTACAGACTAATGAAAAACTGTTTTTT. It yields the protein CASSQDNVQTNEKLFF.

The CDR3 DNA follows: TGTGCCACCGAGGACAGGGCTGGGGCCAACGTCCTGACTTTC. This codes for CATEDRAGANVLTF. This chain links TRBV24-1 with TRBJ2-6, with TRBD1 matching 8 bases. V lost 9 bases, J lost 2 bases, and 2 bases stayed unmatched. The CDR3 is 14 residues long. CDR1 is KGHDR, CDR2 SFDVKD, per germline.

V and J are TRBV2 and TRBJ1-5, with 7 bases lining up with TRBD1. The V segment lost 6 bases and the J segment 4 bases; nucleotides outside the gene matches: 3. Germline loops: CDR1 SNHLY, CDR2 FYNNEI. There are 13 residues in the CDR3. CDR3 sequence (DNA): TGTGCCAGCAGCGGACAGGTAAATCAGCCCCAGCATTTT. Its translation: CASSGQVNQPQHF.

The V call is TRBV18, the J call TRBJ2-1; tentative D call: TRBD2 (6 bases). Germline V gives CDR1 KGHSH, CDR2 LQKENI. The V end lost 4 bases, the J end lost 0 bases, and 16 bases lay between the germline ends. The CDR3 has 17 amino acids. The CDR3 coding sequence is TGTGCCAGCTCACTCGGACTACCACATACCTCCTACAATGAGCAGTTCTTC. Encoded protein: CASSLGLPHTSYNEQFF.

The chain employs TRBV5-1 and TRBJ1-2; TRBD1 matches 10 bases. Germline CDR1 reads SGHRS; CDR2 reads YFSETQ. J lost 3 bases, V lost 3 bases, and 2 bases had no gene match. This CDR3 spans 14 amino acids. DNA of the CDR3: TGCGCCAGCAGCTCGACAGGGGGCGACTATGGCTACACCTTC. Translated, it gives CASSSTGGDYGYTF.

The chain has TRBV28 and TRBJ1-3; 7 nucleotides align to TRBD1. CDR3 size: 14 residues. The J segment lost 4 bases and the V segment lost 3 bases, leaving 3 bases of the junction unmatched. Germline values: CDR1 MDHEN, CDR2 SYDVKM. The CDR3 spells CASSLSRGGNTIYF. CDR3 DNA sequence: TGTGCCAGCAGTTTGTCCAGGGGGGGAAACACCATATATTTT.

The CDR3 protein is CASSVGDKNIQYF. DNA of the CDR3: TGTGCCAGCAGCGTAGGAGACAAAAACATTCAGTACTTC. The chain couples TRBV9 to TRBJ2-4; D is ambiguous. This CDR3 comprises 13 residues. The germline V gene has CDR1 SGDLS and CDR2 YYNGEE. Between the trimmed V and J ends, which lost 0 bases and 3 bases, there was a span of 4 bases.

V is TRBV19 and J is TRBJ2-3; D not resolved. V dropped 5 bases and J dropped 4 bases, with 10 bases sitting between them. Germline CDR1 LNHDA, CDR2 SQIVND (reference sequence). The CDR3 extends over 13 amino acids. The CDR3 coding sequence is TGTGCCAGTAGTGTAACAGTGCCAGATACGCAGTATTTT. This translates into CASSVTVPDTQYF.

This sequence joins TRBV7-9 and TRBJ2-5; maybe TRBD2 (7 bases). The CDR3 sequence is 14 residues long. The germline V gene encodes CDR1 SEHNR and CDR2 FQNEAQ (reference sequence). The ends were cut back, 5 bases at V and 5 bases at J, with 15 bases in the middle. The CDR3 DNA follows: TGTGCCAGCAGCAGAGCACAGGGAGGGGAGACCCAGTACTTC. Translation: CASSRAQGGETQYF.

The chain links TRBV25-1 to TRBJ1-3; tentative D call: TRBD1 (6 bases). This CDR3 comprises 15 residues. The V end was cut by 4 bases, the J end by 12 bases, with 22 bases between. CDR1 MGHDK and CDR2 SYGVNS come from the germline V gene. The CDR3 sequence is CASSGRTEGQPNIYF. The CDR3 DNA reads TGTGCCAGCAGTGGTCGAACTGAAGGACAGCCAAACATATATTTT.

J is TRBJ2-2 and V is TRBV5-1; possible D gene TRBD2, 5 bases. The germline gives CDR1 SGHRS, CDR2 YFSETQ. The V and J ends lost 4 bases and 6 bases respectively, with 13 bases between them. The CDR3 sequence is 14 residues long. In DNA form, the CDR3 reads TGCGCCAGCAGCCAGGACCCAGCGGCCGGGGAGCTGTTTTTT. It yields the protein CASSQDPAAGELFF.

The chain has TRBV19 and TRBJ1-2, with a tentative D call TRBD1 (6 bases). CDR3 length equals 18 residues. Germline V gives CDR1 LNHDA, CDR2 SQIVND (reference sequence). With 4 bases removed from V and 1 base from J, the gap between germline ends came to 22 bases. This CDR3 reads CASSKSGTGSSLNYGYTF. The CDR3 nucleotides are TGTGCCAGTAGTAAATCGGGTACAGGGTCGTCACTTAACTATGGCTACACCTTC.